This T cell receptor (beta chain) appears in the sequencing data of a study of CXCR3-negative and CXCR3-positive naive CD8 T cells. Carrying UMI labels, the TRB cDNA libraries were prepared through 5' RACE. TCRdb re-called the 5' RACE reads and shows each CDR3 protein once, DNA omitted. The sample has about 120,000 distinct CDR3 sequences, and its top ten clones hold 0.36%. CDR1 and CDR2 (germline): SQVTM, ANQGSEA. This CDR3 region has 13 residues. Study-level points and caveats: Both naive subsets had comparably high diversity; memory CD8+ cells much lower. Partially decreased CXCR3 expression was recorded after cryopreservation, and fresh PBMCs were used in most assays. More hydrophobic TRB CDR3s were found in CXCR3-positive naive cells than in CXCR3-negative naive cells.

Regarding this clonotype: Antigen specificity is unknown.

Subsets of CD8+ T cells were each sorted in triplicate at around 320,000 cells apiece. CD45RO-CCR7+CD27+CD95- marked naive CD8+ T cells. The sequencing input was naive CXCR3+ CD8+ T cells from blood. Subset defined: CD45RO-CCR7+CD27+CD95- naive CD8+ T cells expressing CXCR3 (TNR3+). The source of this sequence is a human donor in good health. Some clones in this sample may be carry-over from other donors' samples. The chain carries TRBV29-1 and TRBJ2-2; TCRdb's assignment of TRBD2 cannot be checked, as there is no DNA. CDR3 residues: CSVQGPWGGELFF.